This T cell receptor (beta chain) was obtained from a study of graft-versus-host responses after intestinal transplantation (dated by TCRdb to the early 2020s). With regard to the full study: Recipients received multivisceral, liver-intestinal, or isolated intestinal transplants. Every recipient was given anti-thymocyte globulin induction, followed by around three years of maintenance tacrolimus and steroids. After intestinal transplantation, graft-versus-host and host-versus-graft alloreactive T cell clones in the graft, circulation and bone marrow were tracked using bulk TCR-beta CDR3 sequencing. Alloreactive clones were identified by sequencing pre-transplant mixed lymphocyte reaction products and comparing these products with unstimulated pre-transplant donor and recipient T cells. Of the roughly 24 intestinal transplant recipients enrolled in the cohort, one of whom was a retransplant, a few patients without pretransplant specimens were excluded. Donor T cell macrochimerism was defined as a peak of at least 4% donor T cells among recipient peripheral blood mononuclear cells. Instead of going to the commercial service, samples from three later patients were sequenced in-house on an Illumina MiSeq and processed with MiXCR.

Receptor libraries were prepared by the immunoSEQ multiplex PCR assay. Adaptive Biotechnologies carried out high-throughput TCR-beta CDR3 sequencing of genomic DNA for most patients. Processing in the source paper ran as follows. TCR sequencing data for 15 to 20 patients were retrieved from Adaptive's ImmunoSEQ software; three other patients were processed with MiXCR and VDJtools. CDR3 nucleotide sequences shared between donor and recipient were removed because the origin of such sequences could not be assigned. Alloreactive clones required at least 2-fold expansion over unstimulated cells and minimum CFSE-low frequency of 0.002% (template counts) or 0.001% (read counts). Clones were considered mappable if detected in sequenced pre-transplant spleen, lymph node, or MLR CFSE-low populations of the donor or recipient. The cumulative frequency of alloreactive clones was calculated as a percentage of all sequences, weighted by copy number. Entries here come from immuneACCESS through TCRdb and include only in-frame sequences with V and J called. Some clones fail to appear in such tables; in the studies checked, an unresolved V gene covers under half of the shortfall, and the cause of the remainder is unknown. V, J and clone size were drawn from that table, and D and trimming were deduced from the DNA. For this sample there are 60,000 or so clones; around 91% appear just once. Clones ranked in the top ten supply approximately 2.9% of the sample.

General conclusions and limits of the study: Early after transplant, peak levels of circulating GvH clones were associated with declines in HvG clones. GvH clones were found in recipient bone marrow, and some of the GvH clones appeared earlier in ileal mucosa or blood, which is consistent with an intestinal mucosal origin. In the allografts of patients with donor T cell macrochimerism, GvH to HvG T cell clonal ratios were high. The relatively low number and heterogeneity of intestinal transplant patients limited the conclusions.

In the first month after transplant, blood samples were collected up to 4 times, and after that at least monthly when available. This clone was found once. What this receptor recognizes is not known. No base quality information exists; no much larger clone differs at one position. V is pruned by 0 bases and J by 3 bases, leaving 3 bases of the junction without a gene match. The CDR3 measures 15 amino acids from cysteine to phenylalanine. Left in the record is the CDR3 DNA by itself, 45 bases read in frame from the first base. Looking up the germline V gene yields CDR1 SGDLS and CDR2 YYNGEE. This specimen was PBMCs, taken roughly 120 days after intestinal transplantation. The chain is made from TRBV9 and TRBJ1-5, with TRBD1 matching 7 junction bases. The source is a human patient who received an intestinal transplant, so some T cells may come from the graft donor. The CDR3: CASSVAGGPNQPQHF. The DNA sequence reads TGTGCCAGCAGCGTAGCAGGGGGACCCAATCAGCCCCAGCATTTT.